What follows describes a single T cell receptor (beta chain). Per the study methods: Estimates of nucleated cell counts were drawn from the amplification of reference gene primers. Method: immunoSEQ multiplex PCR; TCRdb's copy keeps in-frame clones and lacks some. V and J calls and clone size are those listed in that table; D and trimming were worked out from the DNA. The sample includes about 59,000 clones, 70% to 75% of them seen just once. This entry is derived from a study of blood T cell repertoires in COVID-19. Overall study: Some COVID-19 samples were acute and others convalescent; all came from the United States, Italy and Spain. PBMCs, B-cell-depleted T cells, or T cells were the source of the cDNA or gDNA that made up the material.

The CDR3 is 15 amino acids. This TCR was sampled from a woman aged 70 to 79 with acute or convalescent COVID-19. Sequencing used peripheral blood. This chain joins TRBV21-1 and TRBJ2-5; TRBD2 is the table's D call, not checked against the DNA. TRBV21-1 counts as a pseudogene. CDR3 sequence: CASSKERLKKETQYF. CDR3 nucleotides: TGTGCCAGCAGCAAAGAAAGACTAAAGAAAGAGACCCAGTACTTC.